The clone carrying this T cell receptor (beta chain) was seen repeatedly, ten times or more. Its target is not known. This entry is derived from a study of identical twins. General observations from the study: Insertions ran lower in abundant cord blood beta clonotypes, though not in memory repertoires. Beta out-of-frame sequences showed weaker excess twin sharing.

CDR3 size: 12 residues. V was cut by 4 bases and J by 6 bases, with 13 bases left in between. In germline, CDR1 is SQVTM, CDR2 ANQGSEA. TCRdb recomputed calls from the 5' RACE reads with MiXCR, one row per CDR3 protein. In the table there are roughly 690,000 distinct CDR3 sequences, around 5.7% of which are singletons. The rearrangement links TRBV29-1 to TRBJ2-7, with TRBD1 as a possible D gene (7 bases). The TCR comes from a man aged 18 to 30 in good health. The sequencing input was naive T cells sorted from blood. CDR3 protein: CSVGAGGSEQYF. DNA for the CDR3: TGCAGCGTTGGGGCAGGGGGGTCCGAGCAGTACTTC.